The clone carrying this T cell receptor beta chain was recorded many times. What it binds is not known. The data stem from a study of Graves' ophthalmopathy and Graves' hyperthyroidism. Study outcomes and limitations: Ophthalmopathy cases were distinguished from stable hyperthyroidism by a 13-signature model, reaching 85% to 90% sensitivity and roughly 81% specificity. The authors also found most expanded thyroid clonotypes above 0.001 frequency in blood.

Scientists amplified the TCR beta CDR3 regions from RNA transcripts. RT-PCR in the first round used HTBI primers; a second-round multiplex PCR followed. TCRdb recomputed calls from the multiplex PCR reads with MiXCR, one row per CDR3 protein. The table lists some 750,000 distinct CDR3 sequences, about 44% of them singletons, with 44% in the top ten. Germline V CDR1 and CDR2: SGHVS, FNYEAQ. V was pared by 5 bases and J by 4 bases, with 16 bases of the junction left unmatched. The CDR3 has 17 residues. Pregnancy or lactation, uncontrolled infections and other autoimmune diseases were grounds for excluding patients.

The clonotype originates from an adult man with Graves' ophthalmopathy. The sequencing sample was made of peripheral blood. V is TRBV7-6 and J is TRBJ2-7, with 8 bases lining up with TRBD2. In DNA form, the CDR3 reads TGTGCCAGCAGCCGGAACCCGGAGCCCAGCGGGAGTTACGAGCAGTACTTC. Translating it yields CASSRNPEPSGSYEQYF.